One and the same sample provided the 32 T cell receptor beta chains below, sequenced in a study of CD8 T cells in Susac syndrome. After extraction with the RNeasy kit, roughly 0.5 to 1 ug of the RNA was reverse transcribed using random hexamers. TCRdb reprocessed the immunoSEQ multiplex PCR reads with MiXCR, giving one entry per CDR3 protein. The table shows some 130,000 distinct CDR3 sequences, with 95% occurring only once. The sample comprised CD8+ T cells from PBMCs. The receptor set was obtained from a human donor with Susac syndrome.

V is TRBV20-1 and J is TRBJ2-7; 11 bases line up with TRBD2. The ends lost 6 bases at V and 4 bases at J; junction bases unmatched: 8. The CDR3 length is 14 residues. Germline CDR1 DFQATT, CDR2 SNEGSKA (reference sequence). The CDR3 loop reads CSAQGASGRYEQYF. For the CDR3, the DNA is TGCAGTGCCCAGGGGGCTAGCGGGAGGTACGAGCAGTACTTC.

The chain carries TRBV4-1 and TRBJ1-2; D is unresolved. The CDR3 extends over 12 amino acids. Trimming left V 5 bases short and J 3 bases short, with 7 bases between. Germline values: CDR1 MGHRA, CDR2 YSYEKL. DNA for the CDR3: TGCGCCAGCAGCGAGGGTTACTATGGCTACACCTTC. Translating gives CASSEGYYGYTF.

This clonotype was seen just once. The CDR3 loop reads CASSLYASGYTDTQYF. CDR3 in DNA: TGTGCCAGCAGTTTATATGCTAGCGGGTACACAGATACGCAGTATTTT. This rearrangement joins TRBV28 to TRBJ2-3, with 8 bases identical to TRBD2. Germline-derived CDR1 and CDR2 are MDHEN and SYDVKM. The CDR3 runs 16 residues. With V trimmed by 1 base and J by 2 bases, 5 bases remained unmatched.

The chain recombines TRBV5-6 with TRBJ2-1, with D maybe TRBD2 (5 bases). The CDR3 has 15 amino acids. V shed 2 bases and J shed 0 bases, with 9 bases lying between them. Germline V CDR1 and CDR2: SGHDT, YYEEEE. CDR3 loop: CASSFDGISYNEQFF. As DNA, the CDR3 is TGTGCCAGCAGCTTCGACGGGATCTCCTACAATGAGCAGTTCTTC.

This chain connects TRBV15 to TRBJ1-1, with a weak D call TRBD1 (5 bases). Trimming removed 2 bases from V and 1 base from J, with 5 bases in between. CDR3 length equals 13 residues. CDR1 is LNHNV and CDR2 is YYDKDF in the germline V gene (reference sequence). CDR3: CATSRQGNTEAFF. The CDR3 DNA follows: TGTGCCACCAGCAGACAGGGGAACACTGAAGCTTTCTTT.

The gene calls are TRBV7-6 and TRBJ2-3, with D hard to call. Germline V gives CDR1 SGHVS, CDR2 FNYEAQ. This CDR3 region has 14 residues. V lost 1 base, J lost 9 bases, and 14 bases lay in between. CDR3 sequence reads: CASSLDESGTTQYF. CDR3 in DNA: TGTGCCAGCAGCTTAGACGAGAGTGGTACGACGCAGTATTTT.

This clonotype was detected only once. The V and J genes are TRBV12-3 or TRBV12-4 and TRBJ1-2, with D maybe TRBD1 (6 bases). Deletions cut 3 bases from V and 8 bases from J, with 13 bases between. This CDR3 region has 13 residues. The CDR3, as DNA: TGTGCCAGCAGTTTCAACAGGGACGGGGGCTACACCTTC. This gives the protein CASSFNRDGGYTF.

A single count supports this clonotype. The DNA for the CDR3 is TGCAGCGTTCGACAGACGGAAACCTACGAGCAGTACTTC. This encodes CSVRQTETYEQYF. The chain couples TRBV29-1 to TRBJ2-7; TRBD1 might be the D (5 bases). This CDR3 region has 13 residues. Germline-derived CDR1 and CDR2 are SQVTM and ANQGSEA. Trimming pared 5 bases from V and 2 bases from J, leaving 13 bases between.

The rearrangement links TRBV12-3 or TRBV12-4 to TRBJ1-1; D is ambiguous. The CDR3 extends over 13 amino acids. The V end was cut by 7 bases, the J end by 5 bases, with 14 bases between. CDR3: CASTPPGSTEAFF. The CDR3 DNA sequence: TGTGCCAGCACCCCTCCGGGCAGTACTGAAGCTTTCTTT.

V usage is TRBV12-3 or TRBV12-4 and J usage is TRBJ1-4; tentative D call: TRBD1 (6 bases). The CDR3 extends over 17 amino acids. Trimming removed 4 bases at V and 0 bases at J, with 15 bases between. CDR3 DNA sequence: TGTGCCAGCAGTTCCACTGGGGACACCTCAACTAATGAAAAACTGTTTTTT. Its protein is CASSSTGDTSTNEKLFF.

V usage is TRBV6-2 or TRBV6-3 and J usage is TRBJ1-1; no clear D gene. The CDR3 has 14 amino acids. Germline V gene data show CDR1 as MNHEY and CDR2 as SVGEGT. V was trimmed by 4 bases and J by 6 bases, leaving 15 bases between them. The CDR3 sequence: CASSFNLGYPEAFF. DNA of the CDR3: TGTGCCAGCAGTTTTAATTTGGGTTATCCTGAAGCTTTCTTT.

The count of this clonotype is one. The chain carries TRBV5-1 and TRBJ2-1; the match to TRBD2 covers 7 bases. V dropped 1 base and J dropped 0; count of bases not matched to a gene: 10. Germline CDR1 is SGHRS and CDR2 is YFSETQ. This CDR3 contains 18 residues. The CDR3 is CASSLLLAQTSSYNEQFF. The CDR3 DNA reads TGCGCCAGCAGCTTGCTACTAGCGCAGACGAGCTCCTACAATGAGCAGTTCTTC. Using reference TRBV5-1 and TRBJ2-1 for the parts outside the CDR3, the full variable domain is KAGVTQTPRYLIKTRGQQVTLSCSPISGHRSVSWYQQTPGQGLQFLFEYFSETQRNKGNFPGRFSGRQFSNSRSEMNVSTLELGDSALYLCASSLLLAQTSSYNEQFFGPGTRLTVL.

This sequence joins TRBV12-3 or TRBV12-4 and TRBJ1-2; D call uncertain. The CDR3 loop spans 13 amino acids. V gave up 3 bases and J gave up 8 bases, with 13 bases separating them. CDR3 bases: TGTGCCAGCAGTTTTCCGGGTCACAGCGGCTACACCTTC. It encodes CASSFPGHSGYTF.

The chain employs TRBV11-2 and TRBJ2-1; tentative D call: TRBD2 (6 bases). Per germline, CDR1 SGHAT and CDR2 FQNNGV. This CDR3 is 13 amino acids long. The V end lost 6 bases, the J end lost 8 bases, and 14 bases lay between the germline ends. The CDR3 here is CASRPLGLDEQFF. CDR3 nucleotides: TGTGCCAGCAGGCCCCTGGGACTTGATGAGCAGTTCTTC.

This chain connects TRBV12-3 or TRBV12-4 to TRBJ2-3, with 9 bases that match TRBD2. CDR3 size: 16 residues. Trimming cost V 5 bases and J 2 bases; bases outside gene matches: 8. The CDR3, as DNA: TGTGCCAGCAGTCCCCTTGCGGGAGGGATCACAGATACGCAGTATTTT. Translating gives CASSPLAGGITDTQYF.

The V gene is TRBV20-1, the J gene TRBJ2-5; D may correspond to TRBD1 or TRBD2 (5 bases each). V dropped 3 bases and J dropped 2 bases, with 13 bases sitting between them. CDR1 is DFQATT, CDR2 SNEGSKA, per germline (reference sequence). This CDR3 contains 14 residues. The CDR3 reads CSARKQGPQETQYF. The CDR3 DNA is TGCAGTGCTAGGAAGCAGGGACCTCAAGAGACCCAGTACTTC.

The CDR3 spells CSARDPRSSYEQYF. CDR3 bases: TGCAGTGCTAGAGATCCAAGAAGCTCCTACGAGCAGTACTTC. V is TRBV20-1 and J is TRBJ2-7; no definite D call. The CDR3 spans 14 residues. V was clipped by 0 bases and J by 0 bases, with 9 bases between them. CDR1 and CDR2 (germline): DFQATT, SNEGSKA (reference sequence).

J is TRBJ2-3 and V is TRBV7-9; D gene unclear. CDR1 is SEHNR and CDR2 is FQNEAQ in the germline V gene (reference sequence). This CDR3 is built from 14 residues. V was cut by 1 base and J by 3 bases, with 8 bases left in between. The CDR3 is CASSLVGGTDTQYF. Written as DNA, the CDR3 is TGTGCCAGCAGCTTAGTCGGTGGGACAGATACGCAGTATTTT.

This CDR3 reads CASSQDIGTGETQYF. The DNA for the CDR3 is TGTGCCAGCAGCCAAGATATCGGGACGGGAGAGACCCAGTACTTC. The V gene is TRBV3-1, the J gene TRBJ2-5; D might be TRBD1 or TRBD2, each matching 5 bases. Germline CDR1 LGHDT, CDR2 YNNKEL (reference sequence). V dropped 0 bases and J dropped 4 bases, with 12 bases sitting between them. The CDR3 runs 15 residues.

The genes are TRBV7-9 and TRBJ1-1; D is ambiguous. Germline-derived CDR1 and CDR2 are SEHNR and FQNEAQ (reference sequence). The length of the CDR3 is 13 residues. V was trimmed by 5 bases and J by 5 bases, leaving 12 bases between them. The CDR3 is CASSPVGFTEAFF. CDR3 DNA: TGTGCCAGCAGCCCAGTGGGTTTTACTGAAGCTTTCTTT. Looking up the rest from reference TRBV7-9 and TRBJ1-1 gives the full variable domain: DTGVSQNPRHKITKRGQNVTFRCDPISEHNRLYWYRQTLGQGPEFLTYFQNEAQLEKSRLLSDRFSAERPKGSFSTLEIQRTEQGDSAMYLCASSPVGFTEAFFGQGTRLTVV.

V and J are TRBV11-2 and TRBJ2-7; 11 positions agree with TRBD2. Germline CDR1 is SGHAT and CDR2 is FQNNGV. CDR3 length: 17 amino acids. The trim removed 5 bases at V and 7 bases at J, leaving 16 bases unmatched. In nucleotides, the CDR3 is TGTGCCAGCAGCCCCCAACCTCCGGGACTAGCGGAGGCGGAGCAGTACTTC. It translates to CASSPQPPGLAEAEQYF.

CDR3 protein: CASSYGQETQYF. The CDR3 coding sequence is TGTGCCAGCAGTTACGGACAAGAGACCCAGTACTTC. The V and J genes are TRBV6-5 and TRBJ2-5; no clear D gene. V was clipped by 2 bases and J by 2 bases, with 3 bases between them. The CDR3 loop spans 12 amino acids. Per germline, CDR1 MNHEY and CDR2 SVGAGI.

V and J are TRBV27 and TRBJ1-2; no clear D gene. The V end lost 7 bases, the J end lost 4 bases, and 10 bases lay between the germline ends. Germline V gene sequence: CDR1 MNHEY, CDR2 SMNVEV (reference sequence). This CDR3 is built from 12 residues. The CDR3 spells CASKSGLYGYTF. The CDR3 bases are TGTGCCAGCAAATCCGGCCTCTATGGCTACACCTTC.

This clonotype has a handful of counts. CDR3 sequence reads: CASSLGRTGDTEAFF. The CDR3 DNA follows: TGTGCCAGCAGCTTAGGTCGGACAGGGGACACTGAAGCTTTCTTT. The chain is built from TRBV7-2 and TRBJ1-1; 9 bases are shared with TRBD1. The germline V gene has CDR1 SGHTA and CDR2 FQGNSA. The CDR3 sequence is 15 residues long. J was trimmed by 3 bases and V by 1 base; bases with no gene match: 3. The complete variable domain, with remaining parts taken from reference TRBV7-2 and TRBJ1-1, reads GAGVSQSPSNKVTEKGKDVELRCDPISGHTALYWYRQSLGQGLEFLIYFQGNSAPDKSGLPSDRFSAERTGGSVSTLTIQRTQQEDSAVYLCASSLGRTGDTEAFFGQGTRLTVV.

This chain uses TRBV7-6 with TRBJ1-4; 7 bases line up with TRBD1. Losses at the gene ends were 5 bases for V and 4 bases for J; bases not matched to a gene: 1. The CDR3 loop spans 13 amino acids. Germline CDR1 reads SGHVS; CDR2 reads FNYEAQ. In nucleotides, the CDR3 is TGTGCCAGCAGCCCAGGGGGTAATGAAAAACTGTTTTTT. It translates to CASSPGGNEKLFF.

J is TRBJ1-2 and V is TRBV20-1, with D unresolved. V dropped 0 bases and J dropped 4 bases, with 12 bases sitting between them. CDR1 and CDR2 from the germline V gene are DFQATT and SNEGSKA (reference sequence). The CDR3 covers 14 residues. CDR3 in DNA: TGCAGTGCTAGAGATATGGGCAGGAGCTATGGCTACACCTTC. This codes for CSARDMGRSYGYTF.

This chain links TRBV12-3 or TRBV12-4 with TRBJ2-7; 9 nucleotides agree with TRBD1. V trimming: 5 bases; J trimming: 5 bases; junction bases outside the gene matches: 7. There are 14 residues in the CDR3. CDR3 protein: CASSPRDREDEQYF. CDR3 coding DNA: TGTGCCAGCAGTCCCCGGGACAGGGAAGACGAGCAGTACTTC.

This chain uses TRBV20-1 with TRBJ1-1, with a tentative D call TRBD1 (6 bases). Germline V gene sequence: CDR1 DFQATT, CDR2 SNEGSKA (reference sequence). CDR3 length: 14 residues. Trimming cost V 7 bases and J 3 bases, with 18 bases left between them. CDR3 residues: CSGVWGAVDTEAFF. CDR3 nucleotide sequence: TGCAGTGGCGTTTGGGGGGCGGTCGACACTGAAGCTTTCTTT.

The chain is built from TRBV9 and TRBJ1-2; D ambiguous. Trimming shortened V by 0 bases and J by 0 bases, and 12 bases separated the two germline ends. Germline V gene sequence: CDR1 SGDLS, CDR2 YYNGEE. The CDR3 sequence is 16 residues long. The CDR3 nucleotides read TGTGCCAGCAGCGTAGGTGGCCTACGGACTAACTATGGCTACACCTTC. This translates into CASSVGGLRTNYGYTF.

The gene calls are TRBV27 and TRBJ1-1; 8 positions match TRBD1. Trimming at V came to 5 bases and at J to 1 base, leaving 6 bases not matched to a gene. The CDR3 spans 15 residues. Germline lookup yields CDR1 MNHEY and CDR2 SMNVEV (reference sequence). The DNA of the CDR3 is TGTGCCAGCAGTCAGTACGGGACAGGGAACACTGAAGCTTTCTTT. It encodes CASSQYGTGNTEAFF.

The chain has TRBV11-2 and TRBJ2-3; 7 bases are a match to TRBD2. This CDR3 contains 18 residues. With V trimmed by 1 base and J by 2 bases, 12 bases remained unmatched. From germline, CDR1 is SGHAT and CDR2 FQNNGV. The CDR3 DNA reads TGTGCCAGCAGCTTAGGGGGAGGGTGGGGACGCCTCACAGATACGCAGTATTTT. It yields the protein CASSLGGGWGRLTDTQYF.

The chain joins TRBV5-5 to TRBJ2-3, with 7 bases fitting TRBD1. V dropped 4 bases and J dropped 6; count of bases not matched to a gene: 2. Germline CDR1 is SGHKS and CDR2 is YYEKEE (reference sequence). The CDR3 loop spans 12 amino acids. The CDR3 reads CASSGQEDTQYF. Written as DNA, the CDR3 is TGTGCCAGCAGCGGACAGGAGGATACGCAGTATTTT.